The rows below give T cell receptor beta chains drawn from one sample of a study of blood T cells in healthy people across ages. One entry per CDR3 protein results from TCRdb running MiXCR on the 5' RACE reads. The table lists 850,000 to 1,000,000 distinct CDR3 sequences, 45% to 50% of them singletons. Sequencing was carried out using blood. The receptor source for this set is a man aged 25 to 40 in good health. Both conserved end residues are part of each CDR3. The D gene is left open where the match is weak. Size is omitted from some rows. Given values are once, few, many or a class for expanded clones.

d_gene: NA; abundance: NA; j_gene: TRBJ2-1; v_gene: TRBV6-2/TRBV6-3; CDR3aa: CASSYPGLAHNEQFF; CDR3nt: TGTGCCAGCAGTTACCCGGGGCTAGCTCACAATGAGCAGTTCTTC
d_gene: NA; abundance: few; j_gene: TRBJ2-7; v_gene: TRBV4-1; CDR3aa: CASSREGGRSYEQYF; CDR3nt: TGCGCCAGCAGCCGAGAGGGGGGGCGTTCCTACGAGCAGTACTTC
d_gene: NA; abundance: NA; j_gene: TRBJ2-1; v_gene: TRBV20-1; CDR3aa: CSASDLLSYNEQFF; CDR3nt: TGCAGTGCGTCAGACCTCCTCTCCTACAATGAGCAGTTCTTC
d_gene: TRBD2; abundance: NA; j_gene: TRBJ2-7; v_gene: TRBV6-5; CDR3aa: CASSPTSGDYEQYF; CDR3nt: TGTGCCAGCAGCCCCACTAGCGGCGACTACGAGCAGTACTTC
d_gene: NA; abundance: NA; j_gene: TRBJ1-4; v_gene: TRBV12-3/TRBV12-4; CDR3aa: CASSLPSTNEKLFF; CDR3nt: TGTGCCAGCAGTTTACCCTCAACTAATGAAAAACTGTTTTTT
d_gene: TRBD2; abundance: NA; j_gene: TRBJ2-1; v_gene: TRBV4-2; CDR3aa: CASSQEGDSGGFEQFF; CDR3nt: TGTGCCAGCAGCCAAGAAGGGGATAGCGGGGGATTTGAGCAGTTCTTC
d_gene: TRBD2; abundance: NA; j_gene: TRBJ2-1; v_gene: TRBV28; CDR3aa: CASSFPKREWSYNEQFF; CDR3nt: TGTGCCAGCAGTTTCCCCAAGCGGGAGTGGTCCTACAATGAGCAGTTCTTC
d_gene: TRBD1; abundance: many; j_gene: TRBJ2-3; v_gene: TRBV28; CDR3aa: CASSDRGRGTDTQYF; CDR3nt: TGTGCCAGCAGTGACAGGGGACGGGGCACAGATACGCAGTATTTT
d_gene: NA; abundance: once; j_gene: TRBJ1-4; v_gene: TRBV29-1; CDR3aa: CSVEGEGTYEKLFF; CDR3nt: TGCAGCGTTGAAGGGGAGGGGACGTACGAAAAACTGTTTTTT
d_gene: NA; abundance: NA; j_gene: TRBJ2-7; v_gene: TRBV12-3/TRBV12-4; CDR3aa: CASSSLGGPAQWNEQYF; CDR3nt: TGTGCTAGCAGTAGTTTGGGCGGGCCGGCCCAGTGGAACGAGCAGTACTTC
d_gene: NA; abundance: few; j_gene: TRBJ2-7; v_gene: TRBV5-1; CDR3aa: CASSLTRDRSYEQYF; CDR3nt: TGCGCCAGCAGCTTGACCCGGGACCGTTCCTACGAGCAGTACTTC
d_gene: TRBD1; abundance: few; j_gene: TRBJ2-1; v_gene: TRBV6-5; CDR3aa: CASSTGTEKYDEQFF; CDR3nt: TGTGCCAGCAGTACCGGGACAGAAAAGTACGATGAGCAGTTCTTC
d_gene: NA; abundance: few; j_gene: TRBJ2-7; v_gene: TRBV29-1; CDR3aa: CSVESGYHEQYF; CDR3nt: TGCAGCGTTGAATCCGGGTACCACGAGCAGTACTTC
d_gene: TRBD1; abundance: few; j_gene: TRBJ2-7; v_gene: TRBV2; CDR3aa: CASCRPGTGLYEQYF; CDR3nt: TGTGCCAGCTGCCGACCCGGGACAGGGTTATACGAGCAGTACTTC
d_gene: TRBD2; abundance: NA; j_gene: TRBJ2-7; v_gene: TRBV24-1; CDR3aa: CATSDPPGAGAYNEQYF; CDR3nt: TGTGCCACCAGTGACCCCCCGGGAGCGGGGGCCTACAATGAGCAGTACTTC
d_gene: TRBD1; abundance: NA; j_gene: TRBJ2-5; v_gene: TRBV7-9; CDR3aa: CARSIGDRISQETQYF; CDR3nt: TGTGCCCGCAGCATAGGGGACAGAATTTCTCAAGAGACCCAGTACTTC
d_gene: TRBD1; abundance: NA; j_gene: TRBJ2-3; v_gene: TRBV20-1; CDR3aa: CSAMIDRGPGDTQYF; CDR3nt: TGCAGTGCCATGATTGACAGGGGGCCCGGGGATACGCAGTATTTT
d_gene: NA; abundance: NA; j_gene: TRBJ2-3; v_gene: TRBV24-1; CDR3aa: CATSDGATDTQYF; CDR3nt: TGTGCCACCAGTGACGGGGCAACAGATACGCAGTATTTT
d_gene: TRBD1; abundance: many; j_gene: TRBJ2-7; v_gene: TRBV7-2; CDR3aa: CASSPRTGGSYEQYF; CDR3nt: TGTGCCAGCAGTCCCAGGACAGGGGGCTCCTACGAGCAGTACTTC
d_gene: NA; abundance: NA; j_gene: TRBJ2-7; v_gene: TRBV7-8; CDR3aa: CASSLKWQGYEQYF; CDR3nt: TGTGCCAGCAGCTTAAAGTGGCAGGGCTACGAGCAGTACTTC
d_gene: NA; abundance: NA; j_gene: TRBJ2-1; v_gene: TRBV24-1; CDR3aa: CATSDFAEQFF; CDR3nt: TGTGCCACCAGTGATTTTGCTGAGCAGTTCTTC
d_gene: NA; abundance: NA; j_gene: TRBJ2-5; v_gene: TRBV12-3/TRBV12-4; CDR3aa: CASSGIGRSVGETQYF; CDR3nt: TGTGCCAGCAGTGGCATCGGACGGTCGGTGGGTGAGACCCAGTACTTC